These 15 T cell receptor beta chains originate from one sample sequenced in a study of monozygotic twins with inflammatory bowel disease. Using the 5' RACE reads, TCRdb records one entry per CDR3 protein without DNA. The sample totals approximately 400,000 distinct CDR3 sequences; its top ten clones hold just over 2.5%. The sequenced sample consisted of blood. The source is a human donor with ulcerative colitis or Crohn's disease, or a healthy co-twin of an affected twin (not recorded which).

The genes are TRBV12-3 or TRBV12-4 and TRBJ2-3; checking the TCRdb D call of TRBD2 is not possible without DNA. This CDR3 has 15 amino acids. CDR3: CASNSGTSGTDTQYF.

V and J are TRBV7-8 and TRBJ2-3; the D call from TCRdb, TRBD1, cannot be confirmed without DNA. The germline V gene encodes CDR1 SGHVS and CDR2 FQNEAQ. The CDR3 length is 14 residues. The CDR3 here is CASSLVGRTDTQYF.

J is TRBJ1-6 and V is TRBV3-1. The CDR3 loop spans 13 amino acids. CDR1 is LGHDT and CDR2 is YNNKEL in the germline V gene (reference sequence). The CDR3 protein is CASGEPYNSPLHF.

The chain combines TRBV4-3 with TRBJ2-7. CDR3 length equals 15 residues. Germline lookup yields CDR1 LGHNA and CDR2 YSLEER. This CDR3 is CASSQEYVVSYEQYF.

The CDR3 sequence: CASSWGDWTGGRLSTEAFF. The J gene is TRBJ1-1, the V gene TRBV5-1; TCRdb's D call of TRBD1 is untestable without DNA. Per the germline V gene, CDR1 is SGHRS and CDR2 is YFSETQ. The CDR3 consists of 19 residues.

J is TRBJ2-5 and V is TRBV10-3; TCRdb's D gene call, TRBD2, goes unchecked for lack of DNA. The V gene's germline CDR1 is ENHRY and CDR2 SYGVKD. The CDR3 spans 15 residues. CDR3 protein: CAISGLAGGQETQYF.

The chain employs TRBV7-2 and TRBJ2-2; with no DNA, the TCRdb D assignment of TRBD2 cannot be verified. This CDR3 has 15 amino acids. Per germline, CDR1 SGHTA and CDR2 FQGNSA. The CDR3 protein is CASSRERAHTGELFF.

This CDR3 is CASKTLAGVYNEQFF. The rearrangement uses TRBV7-9 and TRBJ2-1; TCRdb designates TRBD2, a call that cannot be tested without DNA. The V gene's germline CDR1 is SEHNR and CDR2 FQNEAQ (reference sequence). The length of the CDR3 is 15 residues.

The chain links TRBV12-3 or TRBV12-4 to TRBJ1-1; absent DNA, TCRdb's TRBD1 call cannot be checked. This CDR3 is built from 16 residues. The CDR3 region is CASRGTRRRLSTEAFF.

V gene TRBV6-1 combines with J gene TRBJ2-1; TCRdb indicates TRBD1, and absent DNA this call remains unverified. Germline CDR1 and CDR2: MNHNS and SASEGT. The CDR3 runs 15 residues. CDR3 in amino acids: CASSRTGRSYNEQFF.

The V gene is TRBV20-1, the J gene TRBJ2-1; TCRdb designates TRBD2, a call that cannot be tested without DNA. Germline values: CDR1 DFQATT, CDR2 SNEGSKA (reference sequence). This CDR3 region has 16 residues. This CDR3 is CSATGTSGDPYNEQFF.

The rearrangement links TRBV27 to TRBJ2-1; TCRdb picks TRBD2, but there is no DNA to check that call. CDR1 is MNHEY, CDR2 SMNVEV, per germline (reference sequence). The CDR3 is made up of 15 amino acids. The CDR3 reads CASSEAERGYNEQFF.

The chain joins TRBV7-3 to TRBJ2-3. The V gene's germline CDR1 is SGHTA and CDR2 FQGTGA. The CDR3 is made up of 13 amino acids. CDR3: CASSFSLADTQYF.

The chain is built from TRBV20-1 and TRBJ2-5. Germline values: CDR1 DFQATT, CDR2 SNEGSKA (reference sequence). The CDR3 length is 13 residues. CDR3 sequence: CSARAVSQETQYF.

V and J are TRBV4-1 and TRBJ1-2; as DNA is missing, the TRBD1 call by TCRdb cannot be tested. Germline lookup yields CDR1 MGHRA and CDR2 YSYEKL. CDR3 size: 15 residues. CDR3 amino acids: CASSQGAGDNYGYTF.